The present T cell receptor beta chain was sequenced within a study of OX40 agonist ivuxolimab in advanced cancers. About the study as a whole: Ivuxolimab, which targeted the costimulatory receptor OX40 (CD134), was an agonistic, fully human IgG2 monoclonal antibody. Prior anti-PD-1, anti-PD-L1 or anti-CTLA-4 therapy was permitted, and 40% of dose-escalation patients had received checkpoint inhibitors. Intravenous ivuxolimab was administered to patients every 2 weeks at six dose levels: 0.01, 0.1, 0.3, 1.5, 3 and 10 mg/kg. In the dose-escalation cohort, 70% to 85% of patients were male, and the mean age was roughly 56 years with a range of roughly 23 to 90. Partial responses were achieved by three dose-escalation patients, of whom one had hepatocellular carcinoma and two had cutaneous melanoma. Of the 50 to 55 patients in dose escalation, about 20 had hepatocellular carcinoma, some 15 had melanoma, 9 had renal cell carcinoma and 9 had head and neck cancer. The paper covers the monotherapy dose-escalation part of the phase I ivuxolimab trial, which included N of about 50 patients. Peripheral TCRbeta sequencing aimed to test whether ivuxolimab altered TCR sequence diversity and caused clonal T-cell expansion.

Overall study outcomes, separate from this receptor: Low levels of normalized T-cell clonal expansion were also seen in some patients who did not respond. In the 0.1-3.0 mg/kg groups, partial responders were among the patients with the lowest normalized peripheral clonal expansion, particularly in CD8+ T cells. The antigen specificity of the clonally expanded peripheral T cells was not determined. At doses of 0.1 to 3.0 mg/kg, clonal expansion of both CD4+ and CD8+ blood T cells was observed from baseline to week 6. After ivuxolimab, CD8+ T cells had more expanded clones than CD4+ T cells on average.

From the cysteine through the phenylalanine, the CDR3 covers 13 amino acids. Kept here is only the CDR3 DNA, which spans 39 bases and is read in frame from base 1. CDR1 and CDR2 (MNHEY, SVGAGI) derive from the germline V gene. Trimming removed 4 bases from V and 7 bases from J, leaving 14 bases between the germline ends. To note about this clone: This clone's antigen is unknown. No much larger clone is present one base from it, and per-base qualities are unavailable.

For sequencing of the TCRbeta CDR3 region, genomic DNA was extracted from the sorted cells. The immunoSEQ Assay was used for sequencing of TCRbeta CDR3 regions. TCRdb retrieved this table from immuneACCESS and kept in-frame rearrangements only. Not all clones are present; in checked studies, unresolved V genes account for under half, and no reason is known for the remainder. The sample yields about 78,000 clones; roughly 92% were counted once. 2.5% to 3% of the sample lies in the top ten. Patients with a history of autoimmune disease or receiving systemic immunosuppression were excluded from the trial. Peripheral blood for TCR sequencing was collected from all dose cohorts at baseline, on cycle 4 day 1, and on cycle 7 day 1. The samples were taken from a phase I, first-in-human, multicenter, open-label dose-escalation trial of ivuxolimab. Adults with locally advanced or metastatic head and neck squamous cell, hepatocellular, melanoma or renal cell carcinoma were enrolled in the trial. CD4+ and CD8+ T cells were sorted separately from peripheral blood before TCR sequencing.

Recombination joined TRBV6-5 with TRBJ2-7, with a tentative D gene TRBD2 over 6 matching bases. The clonotype originates from an adult with an advanced solid tumor such as melanoma, head and neck, liver or kidney cancer. Sequenced material: CD4+ or CD8+ T cells sorted from blood, taken in a trial of the OX40 agonist ivuxolimab. This receptor carries the CDR3 CASSSPGRGEQYF. Here is the DNA: TGTGCCAGCAGTTCCCCGGGACGGGGGGAGCAGTACTTC.